The 18 T cell receptor beta chains below were found in one sample sequenced in a study of PD-1 blockade in classical Hodgkin lymphoma (dated by TCRdb to 2020 to 2022). Library preparation used the immunoSEQ multiplex PCR assay. The table comes from immuneACCESS by way of TCRdb, which keeps in-frame sequences with V and J called. Part of the clones is missing from these tables; in studies checked, under half for an unresolved V gene and the rest for unknown reasons. The sample table records approximately 90,000 clones; 80% to 95% of these occur just once. Jointly, the top ten make up roughly 3% of the sample. The label giving this sample's time point can be read as: cycle 2 day 1 (C2D1) of nivolumab. Every trial patient had relapsed following autologous stem cell transplantation, and prior brentuximab vedotin exposure was what differed among cohorts A, B and C. Here the sequenced sample was peripheral blood mononuclear cells (PBMCs), taken before the second cycle of nivolumab. All receptors derive from a human donor with classical Hodgkin lymphoma.

The chain couples TRBV28 to TRBJ1-5; 8 nucleotides line up with TRBD1. The CDR3 covers 15 residues. Losses at the gene ends were 5 bases for V and 4 bases for J; bases not matched to a gene: 7. Germline V gives CDR1 MDHEN, CDR2 SYDVKM. The chain's CDR3 is CASSAWTGRNQPQHF. As DNA, the CDR3 is TGTGCCAGCAGTGCCTGGACAGGGAGGAATCAGCCCCAGCATTTT.

The chain links TRBV7-3 to TRBJ2-1; D is possibly TRBD1 (6 bases). Germline loops: CDR1 SGHTA, CDR2 FQGTGA. Trimming took 5 bases from V and 1 from J, leaving 12 bases between them. The CDR3 contains 15 residues. The CDR3 sequence is CASSARGGSYNEQFF. The DNA for the CDR3 is TGTGCCAGCAGCGCCCGAGGGGGTTCCTACAATGAGCAGTTCTTC.

The gene calls are TRBV9 and TRBJ2-5; unclear D gene. There are 13 residues in the CDR3. Germline values: CDR1 SGDLS, CDR2 YYNGEE. The germline V and J ends were trimmed by 0 bases and 4 bases, with 7 bases remaining between them. The CDR3 DNA reads as TGTGCCAGCAGCGTAGCCCCACGAGAGACCCAGTACTTC. It is translated as CASSVAPRETQYF.

This clone has only one observation. This sequence joins TRBV30 and TRBJ2-5, with D unresolved. Looked up from germline, CDR1 is GTSNPN and CDR2 is SVGIG (reference sequence). V shed 2 bases and J shed 0 bases, with 7 bases lying between them. CDR3 length: 13 amino acids. The CDR3 region is CAWSPRNQETQYF. CDR3 DNA sequence: TGTGCCTGGAGTCCCAGGAACCAAGAGACCCAGTACTTC.

V is TRBV2 and J is TRBJ2-1; TRBD2 matches at 7 bases. The CDR3 has 16 amino acids. Germline CDR1 reads SNHLY; CDR2 reads FYNNEI. Losses at the gene ends were 6 bases for V and 0 bases for J; bases not matched to a gene: 8. As DNA, the CDR3 is TGTGCCAGCAGAGAGGGGCAGCGGGACTCCTACAATGAGCAGTTCTTC. This codes for CASREGQRDSYNEQFF.

The chain carries TRBV2 and TRBJ1-4; possible D gene TRBD1, 5 bases. This CDR3 has 15 residues. CDR1 is SNHLY, CDR2 FYNNEI, per germline. The ends were cut back, 6 bases at V and 3 bases at J, with 14 bases in the middle. The CDR3 here is CASSPFGGSNEKLFF. The DNA of the CDR3 is TGTGCCAGCAGCCCCTTTGGGGGATCTAATGAAAAACTGTTTTTT.

This sequence joins TRBV30 and TRBJ2-7; D remains unclear. This CDR3 contains 14 residues. With 0 bases removed from V and 0 bases from J, the gap between germline ends came to 9 bases. CDR1 is GTSNPN and CDR2 is SVGIG in the germline V gene (reference sequence). This chain's CDR3 is CAWSVGSLSYEQYF. As DNA, the CDR3 is TGTGCCTGGAGTGTGGGGTCCCTCTCCTACGAGCAGTACTTC. The full variable domain, its missing parts supplied by reference TRBV30 and TRBJ2-7, is SQTIHQWPATLVQPVGSPLSLECTVEGTSNPNLYWYRQAAGRGLQLLFYSVGIGQISSEVPQNLSASRPQDRQFILSSKKLLLSDSGFYLCAWSVGSLSYEQYFGPGTRLTVT.

The rearrangement joins TRBV19 to TRBJ2-2; D gene unclear. The V and J ends lost 3 bases and 4 bases respectively, with 15 bases between them. This CDR3 has 16 residues. Germline V gene data show CDR1 as LNHDA and CDR2 as SQIVND (reference sequence). CDR3 sequence (DNA): TGTGCCAGTAGTATTGGCCGTACAGTCCTCACCGGGGAGCTGTTTTTT. It translates to CASSIGRTVLTGELFF.

The CDR3 coding sequence is TGTGCCAGCAGCTCGGGACTAGCGGTCGATCAAGAGACCCAGTACTTC. The encoded protein is CASSSGLAVDQETQYF. The V gene is TRBV13, the J gene TRBJ2-5; TRBD2 matches 11 bases. This CDR3 spans 16 amino acids. CDR1 PRHDT and CDR2 FYEKMQ come from the germline V gene (reference sequence). Trimming cost V 4 bases and J 2 bases; bases outside gene matches: 6.

The chain employs TRBV9 and TRBJ2-3; no clear D. The CDR3 is 16 residues long. Looked up from germline, CDR1 is SGDLS and CDR2 is YYNGEE. The V and J ends lost 1 base and 3 bases respectively, with 15 bases between them. CDR3 region: CASSVTPRTDTDTQYF. Here the CDR3 DNA reads TGTGCCAGCAGCGTAACCCCACGGACGGATACAGATACGCAGTATTTT.

The CDR3 DNA reads TGTGCCAGCAAAAGTCAGGGGGACGAGCAGTACTTC. Translated, it gives CASKSQGDEQYF. The chain uses TRBV7-6 and TRBJ2-7; 7 bases match TRBD1. V lost 7 bases and J lost 5; bases outside the gene matches: 5. Per the germline V gene, CDR1 is SGHVS and CDR2 is FNYEAQ. This CDR3 spans 12 amino acids.

CDR3 amino acids: CASRGDRAPYEQYF. As DNA, the CDR3 is TGCGCCAGCCGTGGAGACAGGGCTCCCTACGAGCAGTACTTC. The V gene is TRBV10-1, the J gene TRBJ2-7, with TRBD1 matching over 7 bases. This CDR3 spans 14 amino acids. Germline V gene lookup returns CDR1 WNHNN and CDR2 SYGVQD (reference sequence). The junction had 9 bases not matched to a gene; V was cut back by 8 bases and J by 2 bases.

This chain uses TRBV4-1 with TRBJ1-4, with D tentatively TRBD1 (6 bases). Germline CDR1 MGHRA, CDR2 YSYEKL. Trimming removed 0 bases at V and 7 bases at J, with 15 bases between. The length of the CDR3 is 16 residues. CDR3 amino acids: CASSQDKDRLIEKLFF. CDR3 nucleotide sequence: TGCGCCAGCAGCCAAGATAAGGACAGACTAATTGAAAAACTGTTTTTT.

This rearrangement joins TRBV6-1 to TRBJ2-1, with D perhaps TRBD2 (6 bases). V was clipped by 0 bases and J by 0 bases, with 21 bases between them. The CDR3 consists of 20 residues. Germline V gene lookup returns CDR1 MNHNS and CDR2 SASEGT. In nucleotides, the CDR3 is TGTGCCAGCAGTGAAGCAACTCCTGGACTACACAAGAGCTCCTACAATGAGCAGTTCTTC. Amino acid sequence: CASSEATPGLHKSSYNEQFF.

The V and J genes are TRBV18 and TRBJ2-7, with D perhaps TRBD1 (6 bases). V lost 3 bases and J 4 bases, leaving 16 bases between the germline ends. The germline V gene encodes CDR1 KGHSH and CDR2 LQKENI. This CDR3 has 15 amino acids. The CDR3 region has the DNA TGTGCCAGCTCACCCCAACAGGGTACCAGTTACGAGCAGTACTTC. This sequence encodes CASSPQQGTSYEQYF.

The chain joins TRBV5-1 to TRBJ2-1, with a possible D match to TRBD1 (5 bases). The CDR3 consists of 14 residues. Trimming took off 10 bases at V and 3 bases at J, with 17 bases between the two ends. The germline CDR1 and CDR2 sequences are SGHRS and YFSETQ. The CDR3 is CAGRRGPLYNEQFF. The CDR3 nucleotides are TGCGCCGGGCGTAGGGGCCCCCTCTACAATGAGCAGTTCTTC.

This rearrangement joins TRBV6-6 to TRBJ2-2; the match to TRBD2 covers 8 bases. Germline trimming cut 0 bases from V and 6 bases from J; bases unmatched to any gene: 6. The CDR3 runs 16 residues. Germline assignment: CDR1 MNHNY and CDR2 SVGAGI (reference sequence). CDR3 loop: CASSYSSGSTAGELFF. The CDR3 DNA reads as TGTGCCAGCAGTTACTCCAGCGGGAGTACAGCCGGGGAGCTGTTTTTT.

Note on this clone: One end of the junction is discordant with germline, which a read error may explain. The CDR3 protein is CASSPTMTQSYNEQFF. The CDR3 nucleotides are TGTGCTAGCAGCCCGACCATGACCCAATCCTACAATGAGCAGTTCTTC. The chain has TRBV7-7 and TRBJ2-1; D ambiguous. The germline CDR1 and CDR2 sequences are SSHAT and FNYEAQ (reference sequence). CDR3 size: 16 residues. The full variable domain, its missing parts supplied by reference TRBV7-7 and TRBJ2-1, is GAGVSQSPRYKVTKRGQDVTLRCDPISSHATLYWYQQALGQGPEFLTYFNYEAQPDKSGLPSDRFSAERPEGSISTLTIQRTEQRDSAMYRCASSPTMTQSYNEQFFGPGTRLTVL.